This T cell receptor (beta chain) comes out of a study of beta chain features in type 1 diabetes. Study summary: Some 110 million sorted cells were examined across all samples. Study-level points and caveats: At VDJ recombination sites, type 1 diabetes patients had fewer insertions and more deleted nucleotides. Small HLA sub-analyses could not settle whether HLA shapes TCRB rearrangement.

Every isolated RNA sample was fully reverse transcribed, so sequencing captured expressed TCRB transcripts. Only in-frame clones appear in the TCRdb table, and some are missing; sequencing was by immunoSEQ multiplex PCR. The sample carries 300,000 to 400,000 clones, 6.5% to 10% recorded once. Turning to this clone: Antigen: not known.

Trimming removed 5 bases at V and 3 bases at J, with 5 bases between. Per the germline V gene, CDR1 is MNHNS and CDR2 is SASEGT. CDR3 length: 12 residues. Stem cell-like memory, regulatory, central memory and naive CD4+ cells were sorted via CD45RO/CCR7/CD25/CD127/CD95/CD27. The receptor comes from a woman under 30 in good health. Specimen: central memory CD4+ T cells from blood. The chain carries TRBV6-1 and TRBJ1-5; D unclear. CDR3 bases: TGTGCCAGCAGTTTGATCAATCAGCCCCAGCATTTT. Its translation: CASSLINQPQHF.